This TCR beta chain was identified in a study of blood T cell repertoires in COVID-19. Across the whole study: The United States, Italy and Spain were the sources of the acute and convalescent COVID-19 samples. From T cells, B-cell-depleted T cells, or PBMCs came the material, which was cDNA or gDNA.

This CDR3 is 15 amino acids long. The germline V and J ends were trimmed by 0 bases and 7 bases, with 13 bases remaining between them. Germline values: CDR1 WSHSY, CDR2 SAAADI. Per the original methods: The authors estimated nucleated cell counts from reference gene primer amplification. Sequencing used immunoSEQ multiplex PCR; TCRdb keeps in-frame clones, though not all of them. That table supplies the V and J calls and clone size; D and trimming were determined from the DNA. The data show tens of thousands of clones, with approximately 86% seen just once and roughly 8.7% held by the top ten. The sequence derives from a woman aged 70-85 years with acute or convalescent COVID-19. Material: peripheral blood. The chain combines TRBV10-2 with TRBJ1-5; possible D gene TRBD1, 6 bases. CDR3 sequence: CASSESDSRRQPQHF. CDR3 coding DNA: TGCGCCAGCAGTGAGTCGGACAGCCGCCGGCAGCCCCAGCATTTT.